This section outlines one TCR beta chain sequence together with its context. One end of the junction does not line up with germline, which may come from a read error. This entry comes from a study of cytomegalovirus exposure and HLA in healthy donors. Vbeta (60) and Jbeta (13) primers were used in the PCR. The method was immunoSEQ multiplex PCR; TCRdb's version includes in-frame clones alone and lacks a portion of them. The sample carries about 200,000 clones, around four fifths recorded once. This CDR3 is 16 amino acids long. Germline-derived CDR1 and CDR2 are SEHNR and FQNEAQ (reference sequence). The specimen was PBMCs. This rearrangement joins TRBV7-9 to TRBJ2-5; 11 nucleotides line up with TRBD1. The sequence was collected from a man in his forties or fifties in good health and CMV-seropositive. CDR3 bases: TGTTCCAGCAGCCCCCCCCGGACAGGGGGCCCTGAGACCCAGTACTTC. It codes for CSSSPPRTGGPETQYF.